This T cell receptor (beta chain) was retrieved from a study of blood T cell repertoires in COVID-19. Trimming pared 7 bases from V and 3 bases from J, leaving 19 bases between. Germline CDR1 is SQVTM and CDR2 is ANQGSEA. The CDR3 runs 15 residues. Method: immunoSEQ multiplex PCR; TCRdb's copy keeps in-frame clones and lacks some. The sample has 200,000 to 300,000 clones, about 88% seen once; the top ten hold roughly 1.9%. J is TRBJ2-1 and V is TRBV29-1; no firm D call. The source material was peripheral blood. The sequence was obtained from a man aged 25-40 years with active or convalescent COVID-19. CDR3 nucleotides: TGCAGCGCTAGTCCCCAACCTTACAGCTACAATGAGCAGTTCTTC. Translating it yields CSASPQPYSYNEQFF.